This T cell receptor beta chain is from a study of response to subunit inactivated influenza vaccine. MiXCR was run by TCRdb on the RT-PCR reads, yielding one entry per CDR3 protein. This sample yields hundreds of thousands of distinct CDR3 sequences, of which about a sixth are seen a single time; under 14% belongs to the top ten. Study observations and caveats: Each seasonal influenza vaccination, the authors suggested, recruits few new T cells.

The CDR3 spans 17 residues. Germline V gives CDR1 MDHEN, CDR2 SYDVKM. V shed 5 bases, J shed 5 bases, and the junction held 15 bases outside the gene matches. This clonotype turned up a few times. Antigen: not known. The input for sequencing was PBMCs from blood, taken about 12 days after vaccination. The chain couples TRBV28 to TRBJ2-1; 7 nucleotides match TRBD1. The TCR comes from a middle-aged man who received an inactivated influenza vaccine. The DNA of the CDR3 is TGTGCCAGCAGTCCCTCGCAGGGCAGGGGGAAAGACAATGAGCAGTTCTTC. It translates to CASSPSQGRGKDNEQFF.